Below, 10 T cell receptor beta chains from the same sample are listed, as sequenced in a study of cytomegalovirus exposure and HLA in healthy donors. PCR primers comprised 60 Vbeta and 13 Jbeta primers. Profiled with immunoSEQ multiplex PCR; TCRdb holds only in-frame clones, not every one. Among 150,000 to 200,000 clones listed, around 90% were seen once. The sequenced sample consisted of PBMCs. These receptors were collected from a boy between 2 and 15 years old in good health and CMV-seronegative.

The V gene is TRBV9, the J gene TRBJ2-5, with 9 bases that match TRBD1. The J call may not be correct, given that the DNA end is closer to TRBJ2-7. The CDR3 has 15 residues. CDR1 is SGDLS and CDR2 is YYNGEE in the germline V gene. The CDR3 loop is CASSTAGDRAYEQYF. As DNA, the CDR3 is TGTGCCAGCAGCACGGCCGGGGACAGGGCCTACGAGCAGTACTTC.

In regard to this clone: One end of the junction does not line up with germline, which may come from a read error. V gene TRBV7-9 combines with J gene TRBJ2-2; TRBD2 might be the D (5 bases). The CDR3 is made up of 15 amino acids. Germline assignment: CDR1 SEHNR and CDR2 FQNEAQ (reference sequence). The DNA of the CDR3 is TGTTCCAGCAGCTTTGGAGGATCTGACACCGGGGAGCTGTTTTTT. It is translated as CSSSFGGSDTGELFF.

V gene TRBV19 combines with J gene TRBJ2-2, with D maybe TRBD1 (5 bases). Germline-derived CDR1 and CDR2 are LNHDA and SQIVND (reference sequence). The CDR3 sequence is 14 residues long. V lost 6 bases and J 7 bases, leaving 15 bases between the germline ends. The CDR3 sequence: CASSQGFPLGELFF. Written as DNA, the CDR3 is TGTGCCAGTAGCCAGGGTTTCCCACTCGGGGAGCTGTTTTTT.

J is TRBJ2-7 and V is TRBV29-1; D is uncertain. The CDR3 consists of 14 residues. Trimming cost V 1 base and J 6 bases, with 16 bases left between them. Germline V lookup: CDR1 SQVTM, CDR2 ANQGSEA. Here the CDR3 reads CSVEAASADAEQYF. The CDR3 DNA follows: TGCAGCGTTGAAGCTGCCAGCGCGGATGCCGAGCAGTACTTC.

The chain has TRBV5-1 and TRBJ2-7, with TRBD1 matching 8 bases. From germline, CDR1 is SGHRS and CDR2 YFSETQ. J gave up 0 bases and V 4 bases, and 3 bases lay outside the gene matches. This CDR3 region has 14 residues. The CDR3 coding sequence is TGCGCCAGCAGCATCGACAGGGGCTCCTACGAGCAGTACTTC. Amino acids: CASSIDRGSYEQYF.

The chain is built from TRBV19 and TRBJ2-3; 7 nucleotides align to TRBD2. The CDR3 extends over 14 amino acids. Germline V gene sequence: CDR1 LNHDA, CDR2 SQIVND (reference sequence). Germline trimming cut 7 bases from V and 2 bases from J; bases unmatched to any gene: 6. The CDR3 spells CASKAGQHTDTQYF. For the CDR3, the DNA is TGTGCCAGTAAAGCGGGGCAACACACAGATACGCAGTATTTT.

The chain uses TRBV19 and TRBJ1-6; D may be TRBD1 (5 bases). The CDR3 runs to 14 residues. Trimming pared 7 bases from V and 8 bases from J, leaving 15 bases between. The germline V gene has CDR1 LNHDA and CDR2 SQIVND (reference sequence). CDR3 in amino acids: CASNTVRVDSPLHF. The CDR3 region has the DNA TGTGCCAGTAACACTGTCAGGGTGGATTCACCCCTCCACTTT.

The chain has TRBV5-1 and TRBJ2-1; 7 bases are shared with TRBD2. V shed 4 bases and J 15 bases; nucleotides not matched to a gene: 7. Germline V lookup: CDR1 SGHRS, CDR2 YFSETQ. This CDR3 has 11 amino acids. CDR3 region: CASSDPGGAFF. The CDR3 DNA reads TGCGCCAGCAGCGACCCGGGGGGAGCGTTCTTC.

J is TRBJ1-1 and V is TRBV7-9; TRBD1 agrees at 8 bases. This CDR3 contains 14 residues. V lost 5 bases, J lost 7 bases, and 9 bases stayed unmatched. Germline V lookup: CDR1 SEHNR, CDR2 FQNEAQ (reference sequence). CDR3 sequence (DNA): TGTGCCAGCAGCCCCCAACAGGGGGAGAGTGAAGCTTTCTTT. Amino acid sequence: CASSPQQGESEAFF.

The V gene is TRBV7-2, the J gene TRBJ1-1; 8 nucleotides align to TRBD1. CDR1 and CDR2 (germline): SGHTA, FQGNSA. Trimming at V came to 5 bases and at J to 0 bases, leaving 5 bases not matched to a gene. This CDR3 has 15 residues. CDR3 sequence: CASSPPTGVNTEAFF. The CDR3 DNA follows: TGTGCCAGCAGCCCTCCGACAGGGGTGAACACTGAAGCTTTCTTT.